Listed here are 19 T cell receptor beta chains from one sample, sequenced in a study of T cell changes during pregnancy in multiple sclerosis. The table came from immunoSEQ multiplex PCR; TCRdb's copy has only in-frame clones and leaves some out. The data hold 50,000 to 65,000 clones, with approximately 93% observed a single time. This sample comprised CD8+ T cells from peripheral blood mononuclear cells, obtained in the second trimester of pregnancy. These receptor sequences come from a female donor with multiple sclerosis, enrolled in a pregnancy study.

This chain links TRBV27 with TRBJ1-2, with 9 bases that match TRBD1. CDR3 size: 14 residues. The trim removed 4 bases at V and 6 bases at J, leaving 6 bases unmatched. Germline V lookup: CDR1 MNHEY, CDR2 SMNVEV (reference sequence). CDR3 protein: CASSSQGARDGYTF. CDR3 DNA sequence: TGTGCCAGCAGTTCACAGGGGGCTCGGGATGGCTACACCTTC.

There are a few counts of this clone. J is TRBJ1-1 and V is TRBV2, with 8 bases lining up with TRBD1. V gave up 6 bases and J gave up 0 bases; unmatched junction bases: 15. The CDR3 runs to 18 residues. Germline values: CDR1 SNHLY, CDR2 FYNNEI. The CDR3, as DNA: TGTGCCAGCAGGGTTACCGGGACAGGCGTAACTATGAACACTGAAGCTTTCTTT. This codes for CASRVTGTGVTMNTEAFF.

The rearrangement links TRBV13 to TRBJ1-1, with D perhaps TRBD1 (5 bases). This CDR3 has 14 residues. Trimming cost V 8 bases and J 5 bases, with 18 bases left between them. Per the germline V gene, CDR1 is PRHDT and CDR2 is FYEKMQ (reference sequence). The CDR3 protein is CASSRSGLRTEAFF. The CDR3 DNA reads TGTGCCAGCTCCAGGTCAGGGCTACGGACTGAAGCTTTCTTT.

This chain joins TRBV19 and TRBJ2-1, with 7 bases fitting TRBD2. The CDR3 totals 15 residues. Germline-derived CDR1 and CDR2 are LNHDA and SQIVND (reference sequence). V lost 7 bases and J lost 0; bases outside the gene matches: 6. In DNA form, the CDR3 reads TGTGCCAGTACCCTAGGGGACTACTCCTACAATGAGCAGTTCTTC. It yields the protein CASTLGDYSYNEQFF. Full variable domain (outside the CDR3, taken from reference TRBV19 and TRBJ2-1): DGGITQSPKYLFRKEGQNVTLSCEQNLNHDAMYWYRQDPGQGLRLIYYSQIVNDFQKGDIAEGYSVSREKKESFPLTVTSAQKNPTAFYLCASTLGDYSYNEQFFGPGTRLTVL.

The CDR3 is CASSLVAGQGPNYGYTF. CDR3 bases: TGTGCCAGCAGCTTAGTGGCGGGACAGGGGCCTAACTATGGCTACACCTTC. The chain employs TRBV7-9 and TRBJ1-2, with 10 bases that match TRBD1. The CDR3 consists of 17 residues. Germline lookup yields CDR1 SEHNR and CDR2 FQNEAQ (reference sequence). The trim removed 1 base at V and 0 bases at J, leaving 5 bases unmatched.

The chain carries TRBV21-1 and TRBJ1-2; the table assigns TRBD1, which was not confirmed against the DNA. TRBV21-1 is assigned pseudogene status. This CDR3 has 15 amino acids. CDR3 sequence: CASSKTQQENYGYTF. The DNA of the CDR3 is TGTGCCAGCAGCAAGACTCAACAGGAGAACTATGGCTACACCTTC.

The chain carries TRBV10-3 and TRBJ2-7; D perhaps matches TRBD1 (6 bases). Germline loops: CDR1 ENHRY, CDR2 SYGVKD. The CDR3 has 18 residues. The V gene lost 0 bases and the J gene lost 1 base, with 19 bases spanning the gap. CDR3 sequence: CAISESSPLARGSYEQYF. DNA for the CDR3: TGTGCCATCAGTGAGTCATCCCCCTTAGCCAGGGGTTCCTACGAGCAGTACTTC.

The chain is built from TRBV7-8 and TRBJ2-2; perhaps TRBD2 as D (6 bases). Trimming took off 5 bases at V and 4 bases at J, with 23 bases between the two ends. Looked up from germline, CDR1 is SGHVS and CDR2 is FQNEAQ. This CDR3 comprises 18 residues. In DNA form, the CDR3 reads TGTGCCAGCAGCCACCGGGAGAATAAGAATGCCCTCACCGGGGAGCTGTTTTTT. Protein: CASSHRENKNALTGELFF.

V and J are TRBV28 and TRBJ2-1; 9 nucleotides align to TRBD1. CDR1 and CDR2 from the germline V gene are MDHEN and SYDVKM. V was pared by 8 bases and J by 1 base, with 6 bases of the junction left unmatched. CDR3 size: 15 residues. CDR3 in amino acids: CASRSGTGSYNEQFF. The CDR3 DNA reads TGTGCCAGCCGATCCGGGACAGGGTCCTACAATGAGCAGTTCTTC.

The V and J genes are TRBV29-1 and TRBJ1-2; 7 bases line up with TRBD1. The CDR3 runs to 14 residues. CDR1 is SQVTM and CDR2 is ANQGSEA in the germline V gene. The V segment lost 3 bases and the J segment 4 bases; nucleotides outside the gene matches: 8. The CDR3 bases are TGCAGCGTTGATTCCCGACAGGGCAGCTATGGCTACACCTTC. Its protein is CSVDSRQGSYGYTF.

The chain uses TRBV27 and TRBJ1-4; no definite D call. The ends were cut back, 2 bases at V and 6 bases at J, with 7 bases in the middle. The CDR3 spans 13 residues. Germline CDR1 reads MNHEY; CDR2 reads SMNVEV (reference sequence). The DNA of the CDR3 is TGTGCCAGCAGTTTAGGCCTGGATGAAAAACTGTTTTTT. As protein: CASSLGLDEKLFF.

The chain uses TRBV27 and TRBJ2-1; 10 bases line up with TRBD2. This CDR3 comprises 14 residues. Germline values: CDR1 MNHEY, CDR2 SMNVEV (reference sequence). Unmatched junction bases numbered 8, after V lost 7 bases and J lost 8 bases. The DNA for the CDR3 is TGTGCCAGCAACCTAGCGGGAGCTAGCGATGAGCAGTTCTTC. Protein sequence: CASNLAGASDEQFF.

V and J are TRBV6-5 and TRBJ2-1, with 9 bases matching TRBD1. Germline CDR1 and CDR2: MNHEY and SVGAGI. V shed 5 bases, J shed 3 bases, and the junction held 2 bases outside the gene matches. The CDR3 extends over 14 amino acids. The CDR3 loop reads CASSRTGDYNEQFF. CDR3 nucleotides: TGTGCCAGCAGTAGGACAGGGGACTACAATGAGCAGTTCTTC.

The chain links TRBV18 to TRBJ2-3; 10 bases are shared with TRBD1. Per the germline V gene, CDR1 is KGHSH and CDR2 is LQKENI. Germline trimming cut 0 bases from V and 5 bases from J; bases unmatched to any gene: 2. CDR3 length: 15 amino acids. The CDR3 protein is CASSPPGTGVDTQYF. The CDR3 region has the DNA TGTGCCAGCTCACCACCCGGGACAGGGGTAGATACGCAGTATTTT.

V and J are TRBV5-1 and TRBJ2-1; tentatively, D is TRBD1 or TRBD2 (5 bases each). The CDR3 totals 18 residues. Germline CDR1 reads SGHRS; CDR2 reads YFSETQ. V was pared by 4 bases and J by 0 bases, with 20 bases between. The CDR3 loop reads CASSLGPRDRSSYNEQFF. The DNA of the CDR3 is TGCGCCAGCAGCCTGGGACCGAGGGATAGAAGCTCCTACAATGAGCAGTTCTTC.

V is TRBV11-3 and J is TRBJ1-2; 10 bases match TRBD1. Germline V gives CDR1 SGHNT, CDR2 YENEEA. The ends lost 5 bases at V and 8 bases at J; junction bases unmatched: 8. The CDR3 is made up of 14 amino acids. The CDR3 region has the DNA TGTGCCAGCAGCCCCCTGACAGGGGGCGCCGGCTACACCTTC. Its translation: CASSPLTGGAGYTF.

The genes are TRBV11-1 and TRBJ2-3; 14 positions match TRBD2. CDR1 is SGHAT, CDR2 FQDESV, per germline (reference sequence). The CDR3 is made up of 18 amino acids. The J segment lost 4 bases and the V segment lost 2 bases, leaving 8 bases of the junction unmatched. The CDR3 reads CASSLSGTSGSLADTQYF. The DNA for the CDR3 is TGTGCCAGCAGCTTATCGGGGACTAGCGGGAGTTTGGCAGATACGCAGTATTTT.

This chain uses TRBV27 with TRBJ1-4; no reliable D call. The CDR3 is 11 amino acids. Trimming cost V 6 bases and J 5 bases, with 4 bases left between them. Per the germline V gene, CDR1 is MNHEY and CDR2 is SMNVEV (reference sequence). CDR3 nucleotides: TGTGCCAGCAGACAAAATGAAAAACTGTTTTTT. It is translated as CASRQNEKLFF. Full variable domain (outside the CDR3, taken from reference TRBV27 and TRBJ1-4): EAQVTQNPRYLITVTGKKLTVTCSQNMNHEYMSWYRQDPGLGLRQIYYSMNVEVTDKGDVPEGYKVSRKEKRNFPLILESPSPNQTSLYFCASRQNEKLFFGSGTQLSVL.

The chain recombines TRBV27 with TRBJ2-1; 13 bases map to TRBD2. Germline V gene lookup returns CDR1 MNHEY and CDR2 SMNVEV (reference sequence). This CDR3 is 16 amino acids long. V shed 5 bases and J 1 base; nucleotides not matched to a gene: 2. This CDR3 reads CASSLGLAGSYNEQFF. The CDR3 DNA is TGTGCCAGCAGTCTGGGACTAGCGGGGTCCTACAATGAGCAGTTCTTC.